This paragraph reports one T cell receptor (beta chain). The sample originates from a study of shared clonotypes between healthy human individuals. TCRdb's table, derived via immunoSEQ multiplex PCR, lists solely in-frame clones and lacks some. Of approximately 2,200,000 clones detected, 85% to 95% appear once; the ten largest clones hold under 2%. CDR1 and CDR2 (germline): SGDLS, YYNGEE. The CDR3 totals 14 residues. V lost 4 bases, J lost 1 base, and 3 bases stayed unmatched. Naivety among CD8 cells was defined by CD45RO negativity and positive CCR7 selection, thereby excluding terminally differentiated effector memory CD45RA+ cells.

The chain joins TRBV9 to TRBJ1-1; 8 bases are shared with TRBD1. This receptor was taken from a man between 18 and 35 years old in good health. Some clones in this sample may be carry-over from other donors' samples. What was sequenced was naive CD8+ T cells from PBMCs. In DNA form, the CDR3 reads TGTGCCAGCAGCCAAGGGACAGGGAACACTGAAGCTTTCTTT. Translated, it gives CASSQGTGNTEAFF. Complete variable domain (other parts from reference TRBV9 and TRBJ1-1): DSGVTQTPKHLITATGQRVTLRCSPRSGDLSVYWYQQSLDQGLQFLIQYYNGEERAKGNILERFSAQQFPDLHSELNLSSLELGDSALYFCASSQGTGNTEAFFGQGTRLTVV.